The TCR beta chain under discussion was sequenced for a study of CD8 T cells in Susac syndrome. Healthy donors served as the controls. They were matched for age and sex. The CDR3 sequence is 15 residues long. In germline, CDR1 is SQVTM, CDR2 ANQGSEA. The trim removed 0 bases at V and 7 bases at J, leaving 11 bases unmatched. RNA amounts of roughly 0.45 to 1 ug underwent reverse transcription with random hexamers. In TCRdb, the immunoSEQ multiplex PCR reads were re-called with MiXCR into one record per CDR3 protein. This table has about 200,000 distinct CDR3 sequences, approximately 95% appearing once.

This sequence originates from a human donor in good health. The sample comprised CD4+ T cells from PBMCs. This rearrangement joins TRBV29-1 to TRBJ1-2; 7 bases agree with TRBD1. Here the CDR3 DNA reads TGCAGCGTTGAAGATAGGGACAGAGGAGTCGGTGGCTACACCTTC. This encodes CSVEDRDRGVGGYTF.